The 31 T cell receptor beta chains listed next were all sequenced from one sample in a study of response to subunit inactivated influenza vaccine. TCRdb reprocessed the RT-PCR reads via MiXCR and lists one record per CDR3 protein. This sample yields fewer than 600,000 distinct CDR3 sequences, of which 6% to 9% are seen a single time; around 13% belongs to the top ten. Here the sequenced sample was PBMCs from blood, taken approximately 25 months after vaccination. The receptors derive from a man aged 50 to 75 who received an inactivated influenza vaccine.

The gene calls are TRBV29-1 and TRBJ1-1, with D hard to call. V dropped 2 bases and J dropped 4 bases, with 8 bases sitting between them. Germline loops: CDR1 SQVTM, CDR2 ANQGSEA. The CDR3 extends over 12 amino acids. CDR3 bases: TGCAGCGTTGAAAAGGGAAGCACTGAAGCTTTCTTT. Its protein is CSVEKGSTEAFF.

This clonotype was found a few times. The J gene is TRBJ2-3, the V gene TRBV11-3; 13 positions agree with TRBD2. The CDR3 is 16 residues long. CDR1 SGHNT and CDR2 YENEEA come from the germline V gene. V shed 4 bases and J 2 bases; nucleotides not matched to a gene: 3. The CDR3 DNA is TGTGCCAGCAGCTCGGGACTAGCGGGACTCACAGATACGCAGTATTTT. Protein sequence: CASSSGLAGLTDTQYF.

The CDR3 DNA reads TGTGCCAGCAGCTTAGTCCGGAATTCCAATGAGCAGTTCTTC. Amino acid sequence: CASSLVRNSNEQFF. The chain combines TRBV5-6 with TRBJ2-1; no reliable D call. V was pared by 2 bases and J by 6 bases, with 12 bases between. CDR3 length: 14 amino acids. The germline V gene encodes CDR1 SGHDT and CDR2 YYEEEE.

This clonotype turned up a few times. V is TRBV7-3 and J is TRBJ2-1; 12 bases match TRBD2. This CDR3 has 16 amino acids. V was pared by 5 bases and J by 8 bases, with 10 bases of the junction left unmatched. Germline CDR1 reads SGHTA; CDR2 reads FQGTGA. CDR3 DNA: TGTGCCAGCAGCATCCTGACTAGCGGGAGACCGCATGAGCAGTTCTTC. It yields the protein CASSILTSGRPHEQFF. Full variable domain (outside the CDR3, taken from reference TRBV7-3 and TRBJ2-1): GAGVSQTPSNKVTEKGKYVELRCDPISGHTALYWYRQSLGQGPEFLIYFQGTGAADDSGLPNDRFFAVRPEGSVSTLKIQRTERGDSAVYLCASSILTSGRPHEQFFGPGTRLTVL.

The chain couples TRBV12-3 or TRBV12-4 to TRBJ2-1, with D possibly being TRBD2 (6 bases). This CDR3 is 16 amino acids long. V was shortened by 6 bases and J by 0 bases, with 15 bases between the two germline ends. For the CDR3, the DNA is TGTGCCAGCAGCCTTGAGGACGGGAGCTCCTACAATGAGCAGTTCTTC. Amino acids: CASSLEDGSSYNEQFF.

This clonotype appeared many times. Written as DNA, the CDR3 is TGCGCCAGCAGCCAGGCTACAGGGGTTAACTATGGCTACACCTTC. Translated: CASSQATGVNYGYTF. The chain has TRBV4-1 and TRBJ1-2; TRBD1 matches at 7 bases. Germline loops: CDR1 MGHRA, CDR2 YSYEKL. V gave up 3 bases and J gave up 1 base; unmatched junction bases: 5. This CDR3 comprises 15 residues.

The J gene is TRBJ2-7, the V gene TRBV5-1; D unclear. The germline V and J ends were trimmed by 3 bases and 4 bases, with 14 bases remaining between them. The germline CDR1 and CDR2 sequences are SGHRS and YFSETQ. There are 14 residues in the CDR3. This CDR3 is CASSSELPAYEQYF. The DNA for the CDR3 is TGCGCCAGCAGCTCAGAGCTCCCGGCGTACGAGCAGTACTTC.

This clonotype has ten or more counts. This sequence joins TRBV7-2 and TRBJ1-6, with D hard to call. Germline-derived CDR1 and CDR2 are SGHTA and FQGNSA. CDR3 size: 16 residues. The ends were cut back, 5 bases at V and 9 bases at J, with 20 bases in the middle. The CDR3 sequence: CASSPDMGGIGSPLHF. CDR3 sequence (DNA): TGTGCCAGCAGCCCCGACATGGGAGGGATCGGTTCACCCCTCCACTTT.

This clonotype was recorded a few times. The chain links TRBV28 to TRBJ1-1; 10 nucleotides line up with TRBD1. Germline values: CDR1 MDHEN, CDR2 SYDVKM. J gave up 8 bases and V 3 bases, and 6 bases lay outside the gene matches. This CDR3 has 14 residues. The CDR3 DNA follows: TGTGCCAGCAGTTTCCAGGACAGGGGGATGGAAGCTTTCTTT. Translation gives CASSFQDRGMEAFF.

The genes are TRBV4-2 and TRBJ2-7, with D hard to call. The CDR3 runs 14 residues. The ends were cut back, 2 bases at V and 0 bases at J, with 8 bases in the middle. Germline V gives CDR1 LGHNA, CDR2 YNFKEQ. The CDR3 bases are TGTGCCAGCAGCCAAAGCCGAGGCTCCTACGAGCAGTACTTC. Protein sequence: CASSQSRGSYEQYF.

This clonotype was seen many times. The CDR3 DNA follows: TGTGCCATCGCGCAGAACTACGAGCAGTACTTC. It specifies CAIAQNYEQYF. The V call is TRBV10-3, the J call TRBJ2-7; D is ambiguous. The V gene's germline CDR1 is ENHRY and CDR2 SYGVKD. This CDR3 spans 11 amino acids. Trimming removed 8 bases from V and 3 bases from J, with 8 bases in between.

The chain carries TRBV6-5 and TRBJ2-3; 8 positions match TRBD2. The CDR3 runs 18 residues. The germline V gene has CDR1 MNHEY and CDR2 SVGAGI. With 2 bases clipped from V and 0 bases from J, the junction kept 10 bases outside the gene matches. This chain's CDR3 is CASSYPTWSGGSTDTQYF. CDR3 in DNA: TGTGCCAGCAGTTACCCGACGTGGAGCGGGGGAAGCACAGATACGCAGTATTTT.

This clonotype appeared a few times. The J gene is TRBJ2-7, the V gene TRBV5-1; unclear D gene. This CDR3 is built from 16 residues. Between the trimmed V and J ends, which lost 1 base and 6 bases, there was a span of 20 bases. CDR1 SGHRS and CDR2 YFSETQ come from the germline V gene. The CDR3 sequence: CASSLRSFGRYGEQYF. The CDR3 DNA follows: TGCGCCAGCAGCTTGCGCAGTTTTGGGCGGTACGGCGAGCAGTACTTC.

V and J are TRBV7-8 and TRBJ2-3, with D tentatively TRBD2 (7 bases). Trimming cost V 5 bases and J 4 bases, with 16 bases left between them. The germline gives CDR1 SGHVS, CDR2 FQNEAQ. CDR3 length: 15 amino acids. The CDR3 loop is CASSPLGGLADTQYF. CDR3 nucleotides: TGTGCCAGCAGCCCCTTGGGGGGGCTCGCAGATACGCAGTATTTT.

This chain connects TRBV6-5 to TRBJ1-2; no clear D. This CDR3 spans 16 amino acids. Trimming removed 0 bases from V and 5 bases from J, with 16 bases in between. CDR1 MNHEY and CDR2 SVGAGI come from the germline V gene. The CDR3 DNA reads as TGTGCCAGCAGTTACTCGACGGCGAGGGTTATGTATGGCTACACCTTC. Translated, it gives CASSYSTARVMYGYTF.

This clonotype came up once. A read error may account for a junction end that differs from germline. The chain links TRBV29-1 to TRBJ2-5, with a weak D call TRBD2 (5 bases). This CDR3 comprises 13 residues. CDR1 is SQVTM, CDR2 ANQGSEA, per germline. The CDR3 spells CSAPGPNHETQYF. For the CDR3, the DNA is TGTAGCGCCCCAGGCCCGAACCATGAGACCCAGTACTTC.

The J gene is TRBJ2-1, the V gene TRBV20-1, with TRBD2 identical over 8 bases. This CDR3 has 14 amino acids. The V gene end was trimmed by 3 bases and the J gene end by 2 bases; junction bases not matched to a gene: 3. Germline V gene data show CDR1 as DFQATT and CDR2 as SNEGSKA (reference sequence). The CDR3 loop reads CSASNGRAYNEQFF. The CDR3 region has the DNA TGCAGTGCTAGTAACGGGAGGGCCTACAATGAGCAGTTCTTC.

The chain has TRBV21-1 and TRBJ1-2. TRBV21-1 is a documented pseudogene. CDR3 length: 13 amino acids. CDR3 sequence (DNA): TGTGCCAGCAGCAAAGCGGGGGTTTTGGGCTACACCTTC. This gives the protein CASSKAGVLGYTF.

The rearrangement joins TRBV4-2 to TRBJ2-5, with D unclear. The CDR3 sequence is 16 residues long. Trimming removed 1 base at V and 3 bases at J, with 15 bases between. Germline loops: CDR1 LGHNA, CDR2 YNFKEQ. The CDR3 sequence: CASSQGVWASEETQYF. As DNA, the CDR3 is TGTGCCAGCAGCCAAGGAGTTTGGGCGTCGGAAGAGACCCAGTACTTC.

This clonotype has a handful of counts. This rearrangement joins TRBV20-1 to TRBJ2-1; tentatively, D is TRBD1 or TRBD2 (5 bases each). V was trimmed by 2 bases and J by 4 bases, leaving 18 bases between them. The CDR3 contains 16 residues. CDR1 and CDR2 from the germline V gene are DFQATT and SNEGSKA (reference sequence). CDR3 protein: CSARTGLGDAYNEQFF. CDR3 nucleotide sequence: TGCAGTGCTAGAACAGGACTCGGGGACGCTTACAATGAGCAGTTCTTC.

The J gene is TRBJ2-3, the V gene TRBV18; 9 bases are a match to TRBD1. V dropped 6 bases and J dropped 6; count of bases not matched to a gene: 10. Germline CDR1 is KGHSH and CDR2 is LQKENI. This CDR3 comprises 15 residues. The CDR3 nucleotides read TGTGCCAGCTCCGTCCCTGGGGACAGGGCCGATACGCAGTATTTT. This translates into CASSVPGDRADTQYF.

In this sample, this clonotype turned up many times. It is unclear where the CDR3 begins or ends on the DNA, so no DNA is shown, and the CDR3 is as TCRdb lists it. This rearrangement joins TRBV3-2 to TRBJ2-1; the table names TRBD1, a call not compared with the DNA. TRBV3-2 is a pseudogene. Both ends counted, the CDR3 spans 22 residues. CDR3: CASSQDTGFGTGTLFRYNEQFF.

This clonotype was detected a few times. V and J are TRBV10-3 and TRBJ1-1; 7 nucleotides align to TRBD1. This CDR3 has 14 amino acids. With 5 bases clipped from V and 7 bases from J, the junction kept 10 bases outside the gene matches. Germline values: CDR1 ENHRY, CDR2 SYGVKD. The CDR3 protein is CAISSSGTVLEAFF. CDR3 DNA: TGTGCCATCAGTAGCTCCGGGACAGTTCTTGAAGCTTTCTTT.

At least ten counts were recorded for this clonotype. The chain has TRBV6-2 or TRBV6-3 and TRBJ2-1, with TRBD2 matching 13 bases. Germline CDR1 reads MNHEY; CDR2 reads SVGEGT. The CDR3 covers 16 residues. V was pared by 2 bases and J by 5 bases, with 3 bases of the junction left unmatched. The CDR3 spells CASSYRGLAGNNEQFF. DNA for the CDR3: TGTGCCAGCAGTTACCGGGGACTAGCGGGGAACAATGAGCAGTTCTTC.

This clonotype was counted only a few times. Here the CDR3 reads CASSLGQAPYEQYF. The CDR3 DNA sequence: TGCGCCAGCAGCCTTGGACAGGCCCCCTACGAGCAGTACTTC. The chain joins TRBV5-1 to TRBJ2-7; 7 bases fit TRBD1. V dropped 4 bases and J dropped 2; count of bases not matched to a gene: 6. CDR1 and CDR2 from the germline V gene are SGHRS and YFSETQ. The CDR3 sequence is 14 residues long.

This clonotype was seen only a few times. The chain is built from TRBV4-1 and TRBJ1-3, with D unresolved. From germline, CDR1 is MGHRA and CDR2 YSYEKL. The V and J ends lost 0 bases and 4 bases respectively, with 16 bases between them. The CDR3 runs to 17 residues. The CDR3 protein is CASSQDFKSLTGNTIYF. The DNA of the CDR3 is TGCGCCAGCAGCCAAGATTTCAAGAGCCTAACAGGAAACACCATATATTTT.

This clonotype was seen a handful of times. The chain has TRBV12-3 or TRBV12-4 and TRBJ2-7; no reliable D call. V shed 3 bases and J shed 6 bases, with 12 bases lying between them. This CDR3 is 13 amino acids long. CDR3 sequence: CASSFKITGEQYF. CDR3 coding DNA: TGTGCCAGCAGTTTCAAAATTACGGGCGAGCAGTACTTC.

This clonotype was seen a few times. The genes are TRBV5-1 and TRBJ2-1; 7 bases map to TRBD2. The CDR3 is 15 residues long. Losses at the gene ends were 2 bases for V and 1 base for J; bases not matched to a gene: 3. CDR1 SGHRS and CDR2 YFSETQ come from the germline V gene. The CDR3 spells CASSLRAGSYNEQFF. The CDR3 DNA follows: TGCGCCAGCAGCTTACGAGCGGGATCCTACAATGAGCAGTTCTTC.

This clonotype was counted ten times or more. In DNA, the CDR3 is TGTGCCAGCAGGGCCGGGACAGGCACAGATACGCAGTATTTT. This encodes CASRAGTGTDTQYF. This chain connects TRBV6-4 to TRBJ2-3; 7 bases agree with TRBD1. CDR1 and CDR2 from the germline V gene are MRHNA and SNTAGT. V trimming: 6 bases; J trimming: 1 base; junction bases outside the gene matches: 4. CDR3 length: 14 amino acids.

This clonotype was picked up a small number of times. The rearrangement uses TRBV12-3 or TRBV12-4 and TRBJ2-3; 7 bases match TRBD2. The CDR3 runs 15 residues. V was clipped by 7 bases and J by 0 bases; unmatched bases: 7. CDR3 DNA: TGTGCCAGCAATCCTAGCGGAGTGAGCACAGATACGCAGTATTTT. Amino acid sequence: CASNPSGVSTDTQYF.

In its sample, this clonotype was seen a few times. The chain has TRBV7-3 and TRBJ2-2; 7 bases fit TRBD1. V lost 5 bases to trimming and J lost 4 bases; unmatched junction nucleotides: 7. The CDR3 is made up of 15 amino acids. Germline CDR1 is SGHTA and CDR2 is FQGTGA. CDR3 bases: TGTGCCAGCAGCCCTGGGACAGTAGCCACCGGGGAGCTGTTTTTT. Translated, it gives CASSPGTVATGELFF.